Listed below are T cell receptor beta chains from one sample, sequenced in a study of shared clonotypes between healthy human individuals. Here immunoSEQ multiplex PCR was the method, and the copy in TCRdb shows in-frame clones only, minus some. The sample lists approximately 1.5 million clones, 98% occurring once. Sequencing was done on a sample of naive CD4+ T cells sorted from blood. The receptor source for this set is a man between 25 and 39 years old in good health. The CDR3 runs from the conserved cysteine through the conserved F or W. Each record gives: D gene, clone size, J gene, V gene, CDR3 DNA, CDR3 protein. A D gene is named only where the DNA matches it firmly. Only some rows state a clone size, as once, few, many or a class for expanded clones.

>.|.|TRBJ1-1|TRBV11-3
TGTGCCAGCAGCCCAGACGGGCCGAACACTGAAGCTTTCTTT
CASSPDGPNTEAFF
>.|.|TRBJ2-3|TRBV18
TGTGCCAGCTCCCCCCCCAGCAGCACAGATACGCAGTATTTT
CASSPPSSTDTQYF
>.|.|TRBJ2-3|TRBV29-1
TGCAGCGGTACAGGGCCAGATACGCAGTATTTT
CSGTGPDTQYF
>.|.|TRBJ2-3|TRBV5-1
TGCGCCAGCAGCTTGAGGGAGGATACGCAGTATTTT
CASSLREDTQYF
>.|.|TRBJ2-7|TRBV7-8
TGTGCCAGCAGCCAACGGGACAACGCCTACGAGCAGTACTTC
CASSQRDNAYEQYF
>TRBD2|.|TRBJ2-7|TRBV28
TGTGCCAGCAGTTCCTCGGGAGCGGGAGCCACCTACGAGCAGTACTTC
CASSSSGAGATYEQYF
>.|.|TRBJ2-3|TRBV12-5
TGTGCTAGTGGTTTGTTCGGGTTAGATACGCAGTATTTT
CASGLFGLDTQYF
>.|.|TRBJ2-7|TRBV30
TGTGCCTGGAAACAGGGTACCTACGAGCAGTACTTC
CAWKQGTYEQYF
>.|.|TRBJ1-1|TRBV29-1
TGCAGCGTTGAAGGAGGCAGGAACACTGAAGCTTTCTTT
CSVEGGRNTEAFF
>.|.|TRBJ2-7|TRBV13
TGTGCCAGCAGCTTAGGCAGGTCCTACGAGCAGTACTTC
CASSLGRSYEQYF
>.|.|TRBJ2-3|TRBV10-3
TGTGCCATAAAAGACAGCACAGATACGCAGTATTTT
CAIKDSTDTQYF
>.|.|TRBJ2-7|TRBV7-2
TGTGCCAGCAGCTCAGACTGGGGGAGCTCCTACGAGCAGTACTTC
CASSSDWGSSYEQYF
>.|.|TRBJ2-7|TRBV28
TGTGCCAGCAGTTCTCTCGGGTCCAGCTCCTACGAGCAGTACTTC
CASSSLGSSSYEQYF
>.|.|TRBJ2-2|TRBV11-3
TGTGCCAGCAGCAGAGCCCAGAACACCGGGGAGCTGTTTTTT
CASSRAQNTGELFF
>.|.|TRBJ1-5|TRBV5-1
TGCGCCAGCAGCTTGGACTTCAATCAGCCCCAGCATTTT
CASSLDFNQPQHF
>TRBD1|.|TRBJ2-6|TRBV19
TGTGCCAGTAGTCACACAGGGGGCGGTGGGGCCAACGTCCTGACTTTC
CASSHTGGGGANVLTF
>.|.|TRBJ2-3|TRBV5-1
TGCGCCAGCAGCTTGCCAGCCTCGGGAGATACGCAGTATTTT
CASSLPASGDTQYF
>TRBD2|.|TRBJ2-7|TRBV11-2
TGTGCCAGCAGCCGAACCCCGGGACTAGCGGGAGCCTACGAGCAGTACTTC
CASSRTPGLAGAYEQYF
>.|.|TRBJ2-7|TRBV5-1
TGCGCCAGCAGCCTCATTCCGGGGATCTACGAGCAGTACTTC
CASSLIPGIYEQYF
>.|.|TRBJ2-7|TRBV28
TGTGCCAGCAGTTTTGGGGATATATACGAGCAGTACTTC
CASSFGDIYEQYF
>TRBD2|once|TRBJ2-1|TRBV5-4
TGTGCCAGCAGCTTGAGGGCTAGCGGGATCGGTGAGCAGTTCTTC
CASSLRASGIGEQFF
>TRBD2|.|TRBJ2-4|TRBV29-1
TGCAGCGCCGAGCGGGGGGCCTTGGGAGGGGTAAACATTCAGTACTTC
CSAERGALGGVNIQYF
>TRBD2|.|TRBJ2-7|TRBV6-6
TGTGCCAGCAGCCAACTAGCGACCTCCTACGAGCAGTACTTC
CASSQLATSYEQYF
>TRBD1|once|TRBJ2-3|TRBV7-9
TGTGCCAGCAGCCGTGAGGGACAGGGGGCGAAGGATACGCAGTATTTT
CASSREGQGAKDTQYF
>.|.|TRBJ2-1|TRBV2
TGTGCCAGCCAGTGGGGTGGTGAGCAGTTCTTC
CASQWGGEQFF
>.|.|TRBJ2-7|TRBV5-4
TGTGCCAGCAGCCCAACCAGGGGTTCCCTCTACGAGCAGTACTTC
CASSPTRGSLYEQYF
>.|.|TRBJ2-5|TRBV9
TGTGCCAGCAGCGTAAATGGGTACCAAGAGACCCAGTACTTC
CASSVNGYQETQYF
>.|.|TRBJ2-1|TRBV9
TGTGCCAGCAGCCCAGGGAGGACAGTCCGACCCGGCAATGAGCAGTTCTTC
CASSPGRTVRPGNEQFF
>.|.|TRBJ2-7|TRBV19
TGTGCCAGTAGTAGTGGGCCAAGGTCCTACGAGCAGTACTTC
CASSSGPRSYEQYF
>.|.|TRBJ2-1|TRBV20-1
TGCAGTGCTCGCTACATCAATGAGCAGTTCTTC
CSARYINEQFF
>.|.|TRBJ2-3|TRBV15
TGTGCCACCAGCAGAGACGGCGTTACCCGCACAGATACGCAGTATTTT
CATSRDGVTRTDTQYF
>TRBD1|.|TRBJ2-6|TRBV9
TGTGCCAGCAGCGGTGGACAGGGCTTTGGGGCCAACGTCCTGACTTTC
CASSGGQGFGANVLTF
>.|.|TRBJ1-1|TRBV28
TGTGCCAGCAGCCTTACCTTGAATAACAGGGTAAACACTGAAGCTTTCTTT
CASSLTLNNRVNTEAFF
>.|.|TRBJ1-5|TRBV13
TGTGCCAGCAGCTTGGGGTGGGGAGGCAATCAGCCCCAGCATTTT
CASSLGWGGNQPQHF
>.|.|TRBJ2-1|TRBV5-4
TGTGCCAGCAGCTTGGCGGGAGCAAGTCCCTACAATGAGCAGTTCTTC
CASSLAGASPYNEQFF
>TRBD2|.|TRBJ2-1|TRBV7-3
TGTGCCAGCAGCTTAAGGCGGGAGGGGGATGAGCAGTTCTTC
CASSLRREGDEQFF
>TRBD2|.|TRBJ2-7|TRBV4-2
TGTGCCAGCAGCCAAGATTTGCGGGAGGACGAGCAGTACTTC
CASSQDLREDEQYF
>.|.|TRBJ2-7|TRBV5-1
TGCGCCAGCAGCCCTCAGGGCTTTTACGAGCAGTACTTC
CASSPQGFYEQYF
>.|.|TRBJ1-1|TRBV30
TGTGCCTGGAGTGTACGGCAGGGGACTGAAGCTTTCTTT
CAWSVRQGTEAFF
>.|.|TRBJ2-7|TRBV7-9
TGTGCCAGCAGCCGCGGGCCGTCCTACGAGCAGTACTTC
CASSRGPSYEQYF
>TRBD2|.|TRBJ2-1|TRBV5-5
TGTGCCAGCAGCCTGTTTAGCGGGAAAGCTCGGAATGAGCAGTTCTTC
CASSLFSGKARNEQFF
>TRBD1|.|TRBJ2-7|TRBV29-1
TGCAGCGTCTTGGGCCCTGGGCAGGGACAGCCTTACGAGCAGTACTTC
CSVLGPGQGQPYEQYF
>.|.|TRBJ2-7|TRBV9
TGTGCCAGCAGCCCAGGGAGGACAGTGGGCCCCTACGAGCAGTACTTC
CASSPGRTVGPYEQYF
>.|.|TRBJ2-7|TRBV6-5
TGTGCCAGCAGTTACTTAGGAAACTCCTACGAGCAGTACTTC
CASSYLGNSYEQYF
>.|.|TRBJ2-3|TRBV7-9
TGTGCCAGCAGCTTTAAGGCAGATACGCAGTATTTT
CASSFKADTQYF
>TRBD1|.|TRBJ2-5|TRBV28
TGTGCCAGCAGTACGGACAGGGGAGGGGAGACCCAGTACTTC
CASSTDRGGETQYF
>TRBD2|.|TRBJ2-2|TRBV7-6
TGTGCCAGCAGCTTACGGCGGGGGGAGATCACCGGGGAGCTGTTTTTT
CASSLRRGEITGELFF
>TRBD1|.|TRBJ2-7|TRBV5-5
TGTGCCAGCAGGATTACCGAGGGGGTGGGACAGCACTACGAGCAGTACTTC
CASRITEGVGQHYEQYF
>.|.|TRBJ1-5|TRBV6-1
TGTGCCAGCAAACTTACCGCTTTCAATCAGCCCCAGCATTTT
CASKLTAFNQPQHF
>TRBD1|.|TRBJ2-1|TRBV6-5
TGTGCCAGGGGACAGGGGAAAGAGTTTGAGCAGTTCTTC
CARGQGKEFEQFF
>TRBD2|.|TRBJ2-1|TRBV9
TGTGCCAGCAGCTTTGGACTAGCGGAGTACAATGAGCAGTTCTTC
CASSFGLAEYNEQFF
>.|.|TRBJ2-3|TRBV25-1
TGTGCCAGCAGTGACCTACCCTCGGGAGATACGCAGTATTTT
CASSDLPSGDTQYF
>TRBD2|.|TRBJ2-7|TRBV6-6
TGTGCCAGCAGTTACTCCGCGGGAGGTGGTGTCGAGCAGTACTTC
CASSYSAGGGVEQYF
>TRBD1|.|TRBJ2-1|TRBV5-1
TGCGCCAGCAGCTTGGGAGACAGGGGGCATGAGCAGTTCTTC
CASSLGDRGHEQFF
>TRBD1|.|TRBJ1-2|TRBV2
TGTGCCAGCTTCCGGGACAGCCTTCTGCAACATGGCTACACCTTC
CASFRDSLLQHGYTF